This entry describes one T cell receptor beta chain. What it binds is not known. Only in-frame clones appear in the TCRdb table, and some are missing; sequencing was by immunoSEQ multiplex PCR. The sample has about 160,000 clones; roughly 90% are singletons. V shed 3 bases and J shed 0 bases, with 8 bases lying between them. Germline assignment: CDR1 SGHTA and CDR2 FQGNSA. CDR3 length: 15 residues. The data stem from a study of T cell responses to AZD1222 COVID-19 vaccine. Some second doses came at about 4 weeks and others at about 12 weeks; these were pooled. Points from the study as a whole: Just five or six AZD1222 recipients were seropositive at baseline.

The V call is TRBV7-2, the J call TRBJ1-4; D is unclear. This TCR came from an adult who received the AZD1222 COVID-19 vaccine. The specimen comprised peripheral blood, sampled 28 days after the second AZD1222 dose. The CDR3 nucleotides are TGTGCCAGCAGCTTTAGGACCTCAACTAATGAAAAACTGTTTTTT. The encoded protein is CASSFRTSTNEKLFF. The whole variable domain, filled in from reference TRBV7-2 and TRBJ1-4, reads GAGVSQSPSNKVTEKGKDVELRCDPISGHTALYWYRQSLGQGLEFLIYFQGNSAPDKSGLPSDRFSAERTGGSVSTLTIQRTQQEDSAVYLCASSFRTSTNEKLFFGSGTQLSVL.